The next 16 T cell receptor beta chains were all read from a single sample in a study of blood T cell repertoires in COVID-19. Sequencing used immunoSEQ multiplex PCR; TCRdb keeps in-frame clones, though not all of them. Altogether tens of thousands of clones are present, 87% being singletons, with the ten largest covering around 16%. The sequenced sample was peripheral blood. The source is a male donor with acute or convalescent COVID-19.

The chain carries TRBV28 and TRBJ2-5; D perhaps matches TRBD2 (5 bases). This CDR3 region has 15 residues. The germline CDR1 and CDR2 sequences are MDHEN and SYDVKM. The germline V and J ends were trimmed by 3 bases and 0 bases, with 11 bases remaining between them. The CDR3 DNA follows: TGTGCCAGCAGTTTGGAGGCCACGTACCAAGAGACCCAGTACTTC. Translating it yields CASSLEATYQETQYF.

CDR3 loop: CASSPAASGVAETQYF. Here the CDR3 DNA reads TGTGCCAGCTCACCTGCCGCTAGCGGGGTAGCGGAGACCCAGTACTTC. V is TRBV18 and J is TRBJ2-5; 9 nucleotides agree with TRBD2. CDR3 length: 16 amino acids. Germline lookup yields CDR1 KGHSH and CDR2 LQKENI. Losses at the gene ends were 3 bases for V and 5 bases for J; bases not matched to a gene: 10.

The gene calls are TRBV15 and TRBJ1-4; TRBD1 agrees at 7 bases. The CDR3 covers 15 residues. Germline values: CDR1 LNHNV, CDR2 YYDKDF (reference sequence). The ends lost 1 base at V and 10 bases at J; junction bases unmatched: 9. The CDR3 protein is CATSRGDRAGGKLFF. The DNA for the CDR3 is TGTGCCACCAGCAGAGGCGACAGGGCTGGCGGAAAACTGTTTTTT. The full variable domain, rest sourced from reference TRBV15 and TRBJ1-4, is DAMVIQNPRYQVTQFGKPVTLSCSQTLNHNVMYWYQQKSSQAPKLLFHYYDKDFNNEADTPDNFQSRRPNTSFCFLDIRSPGLGDTAMYLCATSRGDRAGGKLFFGSGTQLSVL.

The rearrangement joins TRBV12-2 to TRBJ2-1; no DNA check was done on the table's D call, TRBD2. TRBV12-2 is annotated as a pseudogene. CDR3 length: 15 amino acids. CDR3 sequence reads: CASRFPGGALGEQFF. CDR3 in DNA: TGTGCAAGTCGCTTCCCAGGCGGGGCCCTGGGTGAGCAGTTCTTC.

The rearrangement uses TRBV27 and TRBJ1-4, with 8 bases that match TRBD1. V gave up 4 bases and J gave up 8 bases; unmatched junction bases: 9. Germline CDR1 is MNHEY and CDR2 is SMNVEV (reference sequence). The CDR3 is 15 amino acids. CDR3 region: CASSSRTGLGEKLFF. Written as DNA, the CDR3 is TGTGCCAGCAGTTCCAGGACAGGGCTTGGCGAAAAACTGTTTTTT.

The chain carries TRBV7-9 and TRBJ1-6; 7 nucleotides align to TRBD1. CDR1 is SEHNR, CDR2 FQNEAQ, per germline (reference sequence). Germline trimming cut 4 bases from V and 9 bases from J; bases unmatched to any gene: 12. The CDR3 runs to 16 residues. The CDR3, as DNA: TGTGCCAGCAGCTCTGACAGGGCCCCCGGGGGTTCACCCCTCCACTTT. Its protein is CASSSDRAPGGSPLHF.

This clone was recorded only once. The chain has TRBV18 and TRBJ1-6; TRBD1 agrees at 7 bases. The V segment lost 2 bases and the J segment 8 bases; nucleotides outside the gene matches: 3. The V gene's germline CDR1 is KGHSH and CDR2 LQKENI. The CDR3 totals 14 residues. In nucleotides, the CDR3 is TGTGCCAGCTCACCAAGAGACAGGGATTCACCCCTCCACTTT. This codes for CASSPRDRDSPLHF.

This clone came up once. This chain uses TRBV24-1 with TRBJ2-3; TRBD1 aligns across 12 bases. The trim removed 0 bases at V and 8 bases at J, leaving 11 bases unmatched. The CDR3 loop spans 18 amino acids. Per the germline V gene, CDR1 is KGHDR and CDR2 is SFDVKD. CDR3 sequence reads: CATSDLSRRDRGRGTQYF. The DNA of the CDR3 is TGTGCCACCAGTGATTTGAGTAGGCGGGACAGGGGGCGAGGTACGCAGTATTTT.

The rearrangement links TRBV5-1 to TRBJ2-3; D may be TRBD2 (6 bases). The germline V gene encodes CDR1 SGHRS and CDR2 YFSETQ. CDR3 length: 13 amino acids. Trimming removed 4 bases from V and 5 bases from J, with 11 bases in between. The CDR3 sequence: CASSMGTLDTQYF. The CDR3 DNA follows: TGCGCCAGCAGCATGGGGACTCTAGATACGCAGTATTTT. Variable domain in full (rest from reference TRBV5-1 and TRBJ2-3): KAGVTQTPRYLIKTRGQQVTLSCSPISGHRSVSWYQQTPGQGLQFLFEYFSETQRNKGNFPGRFSGRQFSNSRSEMNVSTLELGDSALYLCASSMGTLDTQYFGPGTRLTVL.

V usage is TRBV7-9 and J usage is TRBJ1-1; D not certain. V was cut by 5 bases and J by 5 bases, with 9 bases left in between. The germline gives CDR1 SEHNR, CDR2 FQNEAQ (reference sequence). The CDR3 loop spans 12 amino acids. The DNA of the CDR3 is TGTGCCAGCAGCCACGGGAGGACTGAAGCTTTCTTT. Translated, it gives CASSHGRTEAFF.

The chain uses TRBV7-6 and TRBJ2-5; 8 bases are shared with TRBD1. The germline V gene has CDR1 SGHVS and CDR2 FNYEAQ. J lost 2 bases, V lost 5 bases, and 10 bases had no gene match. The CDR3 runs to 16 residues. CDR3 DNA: TGTGCCAGCAGCCCCGGACAGGGAGTGAGGCAAGAGACCCAGTACTTC. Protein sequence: CASSPGQGVRQETQYF.

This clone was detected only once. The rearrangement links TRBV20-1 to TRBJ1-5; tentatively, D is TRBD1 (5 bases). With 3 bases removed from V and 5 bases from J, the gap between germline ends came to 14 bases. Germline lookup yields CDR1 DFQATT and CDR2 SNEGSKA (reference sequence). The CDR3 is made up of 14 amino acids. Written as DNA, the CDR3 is TGCAGTGCTAGTGGCCACGGAGGGGATCAGCCCCAGCATTTT. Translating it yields CSASGHGGDQPQHF.

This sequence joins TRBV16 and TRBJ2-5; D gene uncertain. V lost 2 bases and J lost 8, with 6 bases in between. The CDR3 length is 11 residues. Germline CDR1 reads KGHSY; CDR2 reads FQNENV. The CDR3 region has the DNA TGTGCCAGCAGCCAAGGAGTCACCCAGTACTTC. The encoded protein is CASSQGVTQYF.

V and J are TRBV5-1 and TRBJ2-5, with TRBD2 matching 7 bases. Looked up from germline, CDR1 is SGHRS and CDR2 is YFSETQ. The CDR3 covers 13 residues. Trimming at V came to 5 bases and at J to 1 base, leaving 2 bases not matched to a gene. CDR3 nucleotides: TGCGCCAGCAGGATAGCGGGCCAAGAGACCCAGTACTTC. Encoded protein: CASRIAGQETQYF.

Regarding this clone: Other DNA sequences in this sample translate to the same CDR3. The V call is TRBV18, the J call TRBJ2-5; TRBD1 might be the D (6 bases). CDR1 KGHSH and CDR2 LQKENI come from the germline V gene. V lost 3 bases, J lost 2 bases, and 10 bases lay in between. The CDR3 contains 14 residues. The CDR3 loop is CASSPGQAQETQYF. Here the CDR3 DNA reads TGTGCCAGCTCACCGGGACAAGCACAAGAGACCCAGTACTTC.

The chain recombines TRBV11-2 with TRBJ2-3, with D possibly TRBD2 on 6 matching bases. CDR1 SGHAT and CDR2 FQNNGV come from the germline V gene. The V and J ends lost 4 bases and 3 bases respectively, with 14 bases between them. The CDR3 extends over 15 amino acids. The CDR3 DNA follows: TGTGCCAGCAGCTCCCCGGCGGGGCGAACAGATACGCAGTATTTT. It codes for CASSSPAGRTDTQYF.